This paragraph covers one T cell receptor beta chain sequence. cDNA serving as the sequencing template came from extracted, reverse transcribed RNA. TCRdb's table, derived via immunoSEQ multiplex PCR, lists solely in-frame clones and lacks some. The table lists fewer than 200,000 clones, about three fifths of them singletons. Stated treatment: oral pan-JAK inhibitor, 5-10 mg twice daily. The data are from a study of CD8+ T cells in alopecia areata. The J segment lost 8 bases and the V segment lost 3 bases, leaving 4 bases of the junction unmatched. The CDR3 runs to 14 residues. The germline V gene has CDR1 MGHRA and CDR2 YSYEKL.

V is TRBV4-1 and J is TRBJ1-4; 9 nucleotides line up with TRBD1. Sequenced here: CD8+ T cells sorted from blood, sampled at week 24, from a patient treated with tofacitinib. This sequence originates from a human donor with alopecia areata. CDR3 residues: CASSQTGGYEKLFF. The CDR3 nucleotides read TGCGCCAGCAGCCAGACAGGGGGTTACGAAAAACTGTTTTTT.